Shown below are 22 T cell receptor beta chains from a single sample sequenced in a study of T cells in localized non-small cell lung cancer. This table comes from immunoSEQ multiplex PCR, and its TCRdb copy is limited to in-frame clones, with some not included. The sample yields tens of thousands of clones, just under 85% seen once. The starting material was peripheral blood, obtained before any cancer treatment. These receptors were obtained from a female donor older than 55 with stage I lung adenocarcinoma.

The J gene is TRBJ1-5, the V gene TRBV5-1; TRBD1 is a possible D gene (5 bases). The CDR3 totals 15 residues. Germline V lookup: CDR1 SGHRS, CDR2 YFSETQ. V shed 0 bases and J shed 4 bases, with 11 bases lying between them. This CDR3 is CASSLEGGANQPQHF. CDR3 bases: TGCGCCAGCAGCTTGGAGGGCGGGGCGAATCAGCCCCAGCATTTT.

V gene TRBV7-8 combines with J gene TRBJ1-2, with D maybe TRBD1 (5 bases). The CDR3 loop spans 14 amino acids. CDR1 and CDR2 from the germline V gene are SGHVS and FQNEAQ. Trimming removed 1 base from V and 7 bases from J, with 13 bases in between. CDR3 protein: CASSLVGPGLGYTF. For the CDR3, the DNA is TGTGCCAGCAGCTTAGTTGGGCCAGGGCTTGGCTACACCTTC.

The V call is TRBV13, the J call TRBJ1-2; TRBD1 matches 7 bases. The CDR3 consists of 14 residues. Germline V CDR1 and CDR2: PRHDT, FYEKMQ (reference sequence). V was pared by 5 bases and J by 8 bases, with 11 bases of the junction left unmatched. The CDR3 nucleotides read TGTGCCAGCAGCCCTCCTGACAGGGTAGGCGGCTACACCTTC. It specifies CASSPPDRVGGYTF.

The CDR3 is CASSTRDRGTGELFF. DNA of the CDR3: TGTGCCAGCAGTACCCGGGACAGGGGAACCGGGGAGCTGTTTTTT. The chain carries TRBV6-5 and TRBJ2-2; 10 positions match TRBD1. The CDR3 is 15 residues long. Germline CDR1 MNHEY, CDR2 SVGAGI. J was trimmed by 5 bases and V by 5 bases; bases with no gene match: 5.

This chain joins TRBV5-1 and TRBJ1-1; D unresolved. Deletions cut 4 bases from V and 0 bases from J, with 28 bases between. This CDR3 contains 20 residues. Germline V lookup: CDR1 SGHRS, CDR2 YFSETQ. CDR3 amino acids: CASSHYRNTPCPHVNTEAFF. CDR3 sequence (DNA): TGCGCCAGCAGCCATTACCGAAACACCCCCTGTCCCCACGTGAACACTGAAGCTTTCTTT.

The V and J genes are TRBV18 and TRBJ1-1; no clear D gene. Germline loops: CDR1 KGHSH, CDR2 LQKENI. The CDR3 contains 12 residues. V was trimmed by 5 bases and J by 1 base, leaving 5 bases between them. CDR3 coding DNA: TGTGCCAGCTCAACCAAGAACACTGAAGCTTTCTTT. It translates to CASSTKNTEAFF.

The chain combines TRBV14 with TRBJ2-7; TRBD1 might be the D (7 bases). V shed 7 bases and J shed 1 base, with 20 bases lying between them. CDR3 size: 16 residues. CDR1 and CDR2 (germline): SGHDN, FVKESK. The CDR3 bases are TGTGCCAGCAAAAAAGGTGGAGGGGGCCGGTCCTACGAGCAGTACTTC. It yields the protein CASKKGGGGRSYEQYF.

This chain connects TRBV10-2 to TRBJ1-3; maybe TRBD1 (5 bases). Trimming took 4 bases from V and 0 from J, leaving 10 bases between them. Germline loops: CDR1 WSHSY, CDR2 SAAADI. The CDR3 totals 15 residues. The CDR3: CASSGQLRSGNTIYF. The DNA of the CDR3 is TGCGCCAGCAGTGGACAGCTTCGCTCTGGAAACACCATATATTTT.

V gene TRBV5-1 combines with J gene TRBJ1-3, with D hard to call. The CDR3 totals 16 residues. The germline V gene has CDR1 SGHRS and CDR2 YFSETQ. Trimming stripped 2 bases from V and 0 bases from J, with 12 bases between. The CDR3 region has the DNA TGCGCCAGCAGCTTTCTAAGTTCTTACTCTGGAAACACCATATATTTT. This translates into CASSFLSSYSGNTIYF.

This rearrangement joins TRBV10-1 to TRBJ2-3; 8 positions match TRBD1. This CDR3 has 15 residues. V was pared by 7 bases and J by 0 bases, with 6 bases of the junction left unmatched. The germline CDR1 and CDR2 sequences are WNHNN and SYGVQD (reference sequence). The CDR3 DNA reads as TGCGCCAGCATTAACAGGGGGAATAGCACAGATACGCAGTATTTT. Translated: CASINRGNSTDTQYF.

The rearrangement uses TRBV28 and TRBJ1-3; unclear D gene. CDR3 size: 12 residues. The V gene's germline CDR1 is MDHEN and CDR2 SYDVKM. Trimming took 10 bases from V and 4 from J, leaving 11 bases between them. Here the CDR3 DNA reads TGTGCCACCGGTCTTTTGGGAAACACCATATATTTT. Translation: CATGLLGNTIYF.

This clone was picked up one time. The sample has other DNA sequences that encode this CDR3 too. V gene TRBV7-9 combines with J gene TRBJ1-1; D is undetermined. The CDR3 runs 12 residues. Germline-derived CDR1 and CDR2 are SEHNR and FQNEAQ (reference sequence). The V gene lost 1 base and the J gene lost 8 bases, with 8 bases spanning the gap. CDR3 in amino acids: CASSLGWGEAFF. The CDR3 DNA follows: TGTGCCAGCAGCTTAGGCTGGGGAGAAGCTTTCTTT.

The V call is TRBV11-2, the J call TRBJ1-1; D might be TRBD1 (5 bases). Per the germline V gene, CDR1 is SGHAT and CDR2 is FQNNGV. V lost 4 bases, J lost 3 bases, and 15 bases lay in between. There are 15 residues in the CDR3. For the CDR3, the DNA is TGTGCCAGCAGCTCCCTGGGGGTGAGGGACACTGAAGCTTTCTTT. It is translated as CASSSLGVRDTEAFF.

J is TRBJ1-1 and V is TRBV27; possibly TRBD1 for D (5 bases). This CDR3 spans 14 amino acids. The germline gives CDR1 MNHEY, CDR2 SMNVEV (reference sequence). Trimming took off 5 bases at V and 2 bases at J, with 12 bases between the two ends. CDR3 bases: TGTGCCAGCAGTAATGCGGGGGGTAACACTGAAGCTTTCTTT. This sequence encodes CASSNAGGNTEAFF.

V is TRBV30 and J is TRBJ2-3; no reliable D call. This CDR3 contains 15 residues. V was shortened by 2 bases and J by 5 bases, with 17 bases between the two germline ends. CDR1 is GTSNPN and CDR2 is SVGIG in the germline V gene (reference sequence). Here the CDR3 reads CAWSRRADLQDTQYF. CDR3 DNA: TGTGCCTGGAGTCGAAGGGCGGACCTCCAAGATACGCAGTATTTT.

This rearrangement joins TRBV15 to TRBJ1-1, with TRBD1 as a possible D gene (6 bases). The CDR3 is 17 amino acids. Germline values: CDR1 LNHNV, CDR2 YYDKDF (reference sequence). Trimming shortened V by 3 bases and J by 6 bases, and 23 bases separated the two germline ends. The CDR3 nucleotides are TGTGCCACCAGCAGGGGTGGCGGATCGACAGGACTCTCTGAAGCTTTCTTT. As protein: CATSRGGGSTGLSEAFF. The complete variable domain, with remaining parts taken from reference TRBV15 and TRBJ1-1, reads DAMVIQNPRYQVTQFGKPVTLSCSQTLNHNVMYWYQQKSSQAPKLLFHYYDKDFNNEADTPDNFQSRRPNTSFCFLDIRSPGLGDTAMYLCATSRGGGSTGLSEAFFGQGTRLTVV.

The genes are TRBV9 and TRBJ1-5; D not certain. Germline V CDR1 and CDR2: SGDLS, YYNGEE. Trimming removed 0 bases from V and 3 bases from J, with 4 bases in between. The CDR3 covers 13 residues. The CDR3 here is CASSVAFNQPQHF. The CDR3 DNA is TGTGCCAGCAGCGTAGCATTCAATCAGCCCCAGCATTTT.

The chain links TRBV28 to TRBJ2-5, with 10 positions matching TRBD1. CDR1 is MDHEN and CDR2 is SYDVKM in the germline V gene. CDR3 length equals 18 residues. V trimming: 5 bases; J trimming: 4 bases; junction bases outside the gene matches: 16. The CDR3 nucleotides read TGTGCCAGCAGTCTACCGGGACAGGGGCCCCAATTCGGAGAGACCCAGTACTTC. It encodes CASSLPGQGPQFGETQYF. The full variable domain, in which reference TRBV28 and TRBJ2-5 provide the parts outside the CDR3, is DVKVTQSSRYLVKRTGEKVFLECVQDMDHENMFWYRQDPGLGLRLIYFSYDVKMKEKGDIPEGYSVSREKKERFSLILESASTNQTSMYLCASSLPGQGPQFGETQYFGPGTRLLVL.

This chain uses TRBV9 with TRBJ2-1, with D uncertain. V was pared by 5 bases and J by 6 bases, with 12 bases between. Germline values: CDR1 SGDLS, CDR2 YYNGEE. This CDR3 contains 13 residues. The CDR3 DNA sequence: TGTGCCAGCAGTCTCCACTGGGCCAATGAGCAGTTCTTC. Amino acid sequence: CASSLHWANEQFF.

V and J are TRBV5-4 and TRBJ2-3; possibly TRBD2 for D (5 bases). CDR1 is SGHNT, CDR2 YYREEE, per germline (reference sequence). V was cut by 4 bases and J by 3 bases, with 12 bases left in between. CDR3 length equals 14 residues. Written as DNA, the CDR3 is TGTGCCAGCAGCCCCCGGACTGTTACAGATACGCAGTATTTT. This sequence encodes CASSPRTVTDTQYF.

The chain uses TRBV10-3 and TRBJ2-7; 9 nucleotides match TRBD2. V lost 6 bases to trimming and J lost 3 bases; unmatched junction nucleotides: 6. This CDR3 region has 14 residues. In germline, CDR1 is ENHRY, CDR2 SYGVKD. The CDR3 nucleotides read TGTGCCATCAGGGTAGGTAGCGGGGGCTACGAGCAGTACTTC. Protein sequence: CAIRVGSGGYEQYF.

This clone was seen once. The chain employs TRBV7-3 and TRBJ2-1, with 9 positions matching TRBD1. The CDR3 has 14 amino acids. The V segment lost 6 bases and the J segment 5 bases; nucleotides outside the gene matches: 5. The germline gives CDR1 SGHTA, CDR2 FQGTGA. CDR3 nucleotide sequence: TGTGCCAGCAGTTTAGGGACAGGGAACAATGAGCAGTTCTTC. This encodes CASSLGTGNNEQFF.